The 19 T cell receptor beta chains reported below all come from one sample, sequenced in a study of T cell changes during pregnancy in multiple sclerosis. Clones were sequenced by immunoSEQ multiplex PCR, and TCRdb holds only the in-frame ones, with some missing. The sample has about 110,000 clones; approximately 90% are singletons. The sample in question was peripheral blood, obtained in the third trimester of pregnancy. The receptors here all came from a female donor in good health, enrolled as a control in a pregnancy study.

J is TRBJ1-5 and V is TRBV19; 9 nucleotides line up with TRBD1. The CDR3 runs to 13 residues. J was trimmed by 4 bases and V by 10 bases; bases with no gene match: 5. The germline CDR1 and CDR2 sequences are LNHDA and SQIVND (reference sequence). DNA of the CDR3: TGTGCCACCTCCGGGACAGGGAATCAGCCCCAGCATTTT. Its protein is CATSGTGNQPQHF.

The rearrangement links TRBV5-4 to TRBJ1-5, with 7 nucleotides matching TRBD1. Trimming took 4 bases from V and 6 from J; bases not matched to a gene: 7. Germline V gene sequence: CDR1 SGHNT, CDR2 YYREEE (reference sequence). CDR3 size: 14 residues. The CDR3, as DNA: TGTGCCAGCAGCGTTCGGCCAGGGGGTCAGCCCCAGCATTTT. Translation: CASSVRPGGQPQHF.

CDR3 region: CASSLGRVSYNSPLHF. The CDR3, as DNA: TGTGCCAGCAGCTTGGGCAGGGTGTCCTATAATTCACCCCTCCACTTT. This chain joins TRBV5-4 and TRBJ1-6; the D gene is possibly TRBD1 (5 bases). V lost 0 bases to trimming and J lost 1 base, with 8 bases between them. CDR3 length: 16 residues. The V gene's germline CDR1 is SGHNT and CDR2 YYREEE (reference sequence).

The V call is TRBV29-1, the J call TRBJ1-3; TRBD1 matches 8 bases. Germline V gives CDR1 SQVTM, CDR2 ANQGSEA. The CDR3 has 16 residues. Losses at the gene ends were 1 base for V and 3 bases for J; bases not matched to a gene: 8. CDR3 protein: CSVEATGANIGNTIYF. The CDR3 DNA reads TGCAGCGTTGAAGCGACAGGGGCAAACATTGGAAACACCATATATTTT.

The chain carries TRBV11-3 and TRBJ1-1; no clear D. Germline V lookup: CDR1 SGHNT, CDR2 YENEEA. Trimming pared 6 bases from V and 0 bases from J, leaving 5 bases between. This CDR3 is built from 12 residues. The CDR3 loop reads CASRALNTEAFF. The CDR3 bases are TGTGCCAGCAGAGCCCTGAACACTGAAGCTTTCTTT. Filled out from reference TRBV11-3 and TRBJ1-1, the complete variable domain reads EAGVVQSPRYKIIEKKQPVAFWCNPISGHNTLYWYLQNLGQGPELLIRYENEEAVDDSQLPKDRFSAERLKGVDSTLKIQPAELGDSAVYLCASRALNTEAFFGQGTRLTVV.

V gene TRBV5-1 combines with J gene TRBJ2-5; maybe TRBD2 (5 bases). V was clipped by 4 bases and J by 2 bases, with 9 bases between them. Germline loops: CDR1 SGHRS, CDR2 YFSETQ. The CDR3 spans 13 residues. The CDR3 nucleotides read TGCGCCAGCAGCAGCGGACCGCAAGAGACCCAGTACTTC. This gives the protein CASSSGPQETQYF.

The chain couples TRBV19 to TRBJ1-2; D gene ambiguous. Trimming removed 3 bases from V and 1 base from J, with 6 bases in between. The CDR3 sequence is 13 residues long. CDR1 and CDR2 (germline): LNHDA, SQIVND (reference sequence). This CDR3 reads CASSISGNYGYTF. CDR3 DNA sequence: TGTGCCAGTAGTATTTCCGGTAACTATGGCTACACCTTC. The full variable domain, rest sourced from reference TRBV19 and TRBJ1-2, is DGGITQSPKYLFRKEGQNVTLSCEQNLNHDAMYWYRQDPGQGLRLIYYSQIVNDFQKGDIAEGYSVSREKKESFPLTVTSAQKNPTAFYLCASSISGNYGYTFGSGTRLTVV.

The chain recombines TRBV5-6 with TRBJ1-2; 7 bases agree with TRBD1. V lost 1 base, J lost 6 bases, and 3 bases stayed unmatched. The length of the CDR3 is 13 residues. Germline V gene sequence: CDR1 SGHDT, CDR2 YYEEEE. In DNA, the CDR3 is TGTGCCAGCAGCTTGAGACAGGGCGATGGCTACACCTTC. Protein sequence: CASSLRQGDGYTF. The variable domain in full, with the rest retrieved from reference TRBV5-6 and TRBJ1-2, is DAGVTQSPTHLIKTRGQQVTLRCSPKSGHDTVSWYQQALGQGPQFIFQYYEEEERQRGNFPDRFSGHQFPNYSSELNVNALLLGDSALYLCASSLRQGDGYTFGSGTRLTVV.

This chain connects TRBV5-4 to TRBJ1-2; 7 nucleotides line up with TRBD1. The CDR3 spans 15 residues. Trimming cost V 1 base and J 0 bases; bases outside gene matches: 3. In germline, CDR1 is SGHNT, CDR2 YYREEE (reference sequence). CDR3 residues: CASSLQQGPNYGYTF. The CDR3 DNA is TGTGCCAGCAGCTTGCAACAGGGGCCTAACTATGGCTACACCTTC. The complete variable domain, with remaining parts taken from reference TRBV5-4 and TRBJ1-2, reads ETGVTQSPTHLIKTRGQQVTLRCSSQSGHNTVSWYQQALGQGPQFIFQYYREEENGRGNFPPRFSGLQFPNYSSELNVNALELDDSALYLCASSLQQGPNYGYTFGSGTRLTVV.

This chain connects TRBV11-3 to TRBJ2-1; maybe TRBD2 (5 bases). The CDR3 has 15 residues. Trimming left V 5 bases short and J 2 bases short, with 13 bases between. Germline V gene lookup returns CDR1 SGHNT and CDR2 YENEEA. The CDR3 DNA is TGTGCCAGCAGCGCGCTAGCTTCTCCCTACAATGAGCAGTTCTTC. The encoded protein is CASSALASPYNEQFF.

This chain links TRBV6-5 with TRBJ2-1; possible D gene TRBD1, 6 bases. The V gene lost 5 bases and the J gene lost 6 bases, with 14 bases spanning the gap. Germline CDR1 and CDR2: MNHEY and SVGAGI. The CDR3 is 14 residues long. This CDR3 reads CASSHLGAGNEQFF. DNA of the CDR3: TGTGCCAGCAGTCATCTGGGGGCAGGCAATGAGCAGTTCTTC.

The V and J genes are TRBV4-2 and TRBJ2-7; 7 bases align to TRBD2. The CDR3 is made up of 14 amino acids. Germline V gene lookup returns CDR1 LGHNA and CDR2 YNFKEQ. V shed 1 base, J shed 4 bases, and the junction held 4 bases outside the gene matches. CDR3 in DNA: TGTGCCAGCAGCCAAGTGGCGGGGGTGTACGAGCAGTACTTC. Translating gives CASSQVAGVYEQYF.

The V gene is TRBV4-2, the J gene TRBJ2-1; 10 bases are a match to TRBD2. Germline V lookup: CDR1 LGHNA, CDR2 YNFKEQ. This CDR3 comprises 15 residues. V gave up 5 bases and J gave up 9 bases; unmatched junction bases: 10. CDR3 loop: CASSFSGGASGEQFF. The CDR3 nucleotides read TGTGCCAGCAGCTTCAGCGGGGGGGCCTCTGGTGAGCAGTTCTTC.

This clone was seen just once. The rearrangement links TRBV19 to TRBJ2-7, with TRBD2 matching over 10 bases. V shed 2 bases and J 1 base; nucleotides not matched to a gene: 5. The CDR3 length is 16 residues. Germline V lookup: CDR1 LNHDA, CDR2 SQIVND (reference sequence). CDR3 DNA sequence: TGTGCCAGTAGTATATCTAGCGGGGGTCCTTCCTACGAGCAGTACTTC. Translation gives CASSISSGGPSYEQYF.

This clone was recorded once. This chain connects TRBV7-9 to TRBJ1-4, with D unclear. Germline V gives CDR1 SEHNR, CDR2 FQNEAQ (reference sequence). This CDR3 is 14 amino acids long. V was cut by 2 bases and J by 5 bases, with 9 bases left in between. The CDR3, as DNA: TGTGCCAGCAGCTTACAGGCAGGAAATGAAAAACTGTTTTTT. Its translation is CASSLQAGNEKLFF.

The chain has TRBV6-6 and TRBJ2-5; TRBD1 matches at 7 bases. This CDR3 has 15 amino acids. Germline V gene sequence: CDR1 MNHNY, CDR2 SVGAGI (reference sequence). Trimming removed 0 bases from V and 5 bases from J; junction bases left unmatched: 6. Written as DNA, the CDR3 is TGTGCCAGCAGTTACTCGCGACAGGGTGGGGAGACCCAGTACTTC. This encodes CASSYSRQGGETQYF.

This chain joins TRBV20-1 and TRBJ1-1, with no clear D. Germline CDR1 DFQATT, CDR2 SNEGSKA (reference sequence). V was clipped by 3 bases and J by 6 bases, with 5 bases between them. CDR3 length equals 10 residues. The CDR3 is CSARASEAFF. The DNA of the CDR3 is TGCAGTGCTAGGGCCTCTGAAGCTTTCTTT.

Remarks on this clone: This specimen includes other DNA sequences encoding the same CDR3. V and J are TRBV5-1 and TRBJ2-7; D might be TRBD1 (7 bases). The CDR3 has 13 residues. V gave up 0 bases and J gave up 6 bases, with 10 bases separating them. The germline V gene has CDR1 SGHRS and CDR2 YFSETQ. The CDR3 is CASSLGQGGEQYF. CDR3 sequence (DNA): TGCGCCAGCAGCTTGGGACAGGGAGGCGAGCAGTACTTC. The full variable domain, with the rest looked up from reference TRBV5-1 and TRBJ2-7, is KAGVTQTPRYLIKTRGQQVTLSCSPISGHRSVSWYQQTPGQGLQFLFEYFSETQRNKGNFPGRFSGRQFSNSRSEMNVSTLELGDSALYLCASSLGQGGEQYFGPGTRLTVT.

The gene calls are TRBV11-3 and TRBJ1-1, with a possible D match to TRBD1 (5 bases). CDR3 length: 14 residues. CDR1 SGHNT and CDR2 YENEEA come from the germline V gene. Trimming removed 3 bases from V and 1 base from J, with 9 bases in between. This CDR3 is CASSFSQGNTEAFF. The CDR3, as DNA: TGTGCCAGCAGCTTTTCCCAGGGGAACACTGAAGCTTTCTTT.